This T cell receptor beta chain was recovered during a study of blood T cell repertoires in COVID-19. Study summary: Specimens from acute and convalescent COVID-19 originated in the United States, Italy and Spain. From T cells, B-cell-depleted T cells, or PBMCs came the material, which was cDNA or gDNA.

The germline CDR1 and CDR2 sequences are SNHLY and FYNNEI. Germline trimming cut 7 bases from V and 6 bases from J; bases unmatched to any gene: 7. The CDR3 runs 13 residues. Assay used: immunoSEQ multiplex PCR; TCRdb lists only in-frame clones, some missing. This sample yields 40,000 to 55,000 clones, of which roughly three quarters are seen a single time; around a fifth belongs to the top ten. The sequenced material came from peripheral blood. The sequence came from a man in his sixties or seventies with acute or convalescent COVID-19. The chain is built from TRBV2 and TRBJ2-7; 9 nucleotides align to TRBD1. The CDR3 spells CASTLGQGSEQYF. The CDR3 region has the DNA TGTGCCAGCACCCTAGGACAGGGGAGCGAGCAGTACTTC.